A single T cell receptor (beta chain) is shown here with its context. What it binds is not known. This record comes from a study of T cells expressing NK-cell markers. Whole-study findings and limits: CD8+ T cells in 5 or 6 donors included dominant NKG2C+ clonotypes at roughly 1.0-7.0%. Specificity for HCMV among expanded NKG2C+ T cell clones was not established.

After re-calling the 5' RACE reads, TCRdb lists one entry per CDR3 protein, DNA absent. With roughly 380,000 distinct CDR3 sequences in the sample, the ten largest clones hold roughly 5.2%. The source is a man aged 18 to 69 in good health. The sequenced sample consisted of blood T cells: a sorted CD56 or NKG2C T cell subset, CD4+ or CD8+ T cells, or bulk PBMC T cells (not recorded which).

CDR3 protein: CASSSRQGSGTDTQYF. V gene TRBV7-8 combines with J gene TRBJ2-3; without DNA, the TCRdb call of TRBD1 cannot be checked. Germline V gene lookup returns CDR1 SGHVS and CDR2 FQNEAQ. This CDR3 is 16 amino acids long.